Presented here are 6 T cell receptor beta chains from one specimen sequenced in a study of control samples from healthy donors and cancer patients. The protocol was immunoSEQ multiplex PCR, while the TCRdb copy is restricted to in-frame clones and leaves out a portion. The table lists 75,000 to 90,000 clones, 89% of them singletons. The specimen sequenced was blood. Source of these receptors: a man aged 45 to 65 in good health.

The chain uses TRBV5-6 and TRBJ2-7; D assignment may be TRBD1 or TRBD2 (5 bases each). Trimming removed 4 bases at V and 9 bases at J, with 14 bases between. The CDR3 is made up of 12 amino acids. The germline V gene has CDR1 SGHDT and CDR2 YYEEEE. The CDR3 loop reads CASSQTGTGQYF. CDR3 nucleotide sequence: TGTGCCAGCAGCCAGACCGGGACCGGGCAGTACTTC. The whole variable domain, filled in from reference TRBV5-6 and TRBJ2-7, reads DAGVTQSPTHLIKTRGQQVTLRCSPKSGHDTVSWYQQALGQGPQFIFQYYEEEERQRGNFPDRFSGHQFPNYSSELNVNALLLGDSALYLCASSQTGTGQYFGPGTRLTVT.

The rearrangement joins TRBV2 to TRBJ1-5; D unresolved. V was shortened by 1 base and J by 9 bases, with 10 bases between the two germline ends. The length of the CDR3 is 13 residues. CDR1 SNHLY and CDR2 FYNNEI come from the germline V gene. This CDR3 is CASSEGTNRPQHF. Here the CDR3 DNA reads TGTGCCAGCAGTGAAGGGACTAACCGGCCCCAGCATTTT.

This chain connects TRBV2 to TRBJ1-5, with a possible D match to TRBD1 (6 bases). The CDR3 totals 14 residues. V gave up 9 bases and J gave up 4 bases, with 16 bases separating them. Per the germline V gene, CDR1 is SNHLY and CDR2 is FYNNEI. The CDR3 is CASVLDRSNQPQHF. In DNA, the CDR3 is TGTGCCAGTGTCCTCGACAGGAGTAATCAGCCCCAGCATTTT.

The V gene is TRBV27, the J gene TRBJ1-2; weak D call: TRBD1 (5 bases). The CDR3 runs 17 residues. Germline CDR1 reads MNHEY; CDR2 reads SMNVEV (reference sequence). Trimming took 0 bases from V and 9 from J, leaving 23 bases between them. This CDR3 reads CASSLSGLRTPRGSYTF. CDR3 bases: TGTGCCAGCAGTTTATCGGGTTTGAGGACACCGAGGGGCAGCTACACCTTC.

The V call is TRBV7-9, the J call TRBJ1-2; possible D gene TRBD1, 6 bases. Looked up from germline, CDR1 is SEHNR and CDR2 is FQNEAQ (reference sequence). V dropped 5 bases and J dropped 8 bases, with 21 bases sitting between them. This CDR3 spans 15 amino acids. CDR3 protein: CASSLVRGHTEGYTF. DNA for the CDR3: TGTGCCAGCAGCCTAGTGAGGGGACACACGGAGGGCTACACCTTC.

This clone has just one count. V is TRBV2 and J is TRBJ2-7; possible D gene TRBD2, 5 bases. This CDR3 spans 14 amino acids. Trimming took 11 bases from V and 0 from J, leaving 17 bases between them. The germline CDR1 and CDR2 sequences are SNHLY and FYNNEI. DNA of the CDR3: TGTGCCTCCAGAGGGCAGCCAAACTCCTACGAGCAGTACTTC. It encodes CASRGQPNSYEQYF.